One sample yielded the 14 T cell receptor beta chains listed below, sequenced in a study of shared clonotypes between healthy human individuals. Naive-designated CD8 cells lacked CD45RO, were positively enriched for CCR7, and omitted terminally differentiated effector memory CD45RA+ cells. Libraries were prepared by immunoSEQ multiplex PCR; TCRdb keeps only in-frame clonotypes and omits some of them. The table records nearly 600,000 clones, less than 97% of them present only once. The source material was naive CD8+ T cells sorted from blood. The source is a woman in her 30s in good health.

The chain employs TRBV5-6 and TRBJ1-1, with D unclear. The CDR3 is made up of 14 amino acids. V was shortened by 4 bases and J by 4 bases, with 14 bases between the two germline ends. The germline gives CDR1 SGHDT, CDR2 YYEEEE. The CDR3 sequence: CASSPTLGSTEAFF. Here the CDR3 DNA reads TGTGCCAGCAGCCCTACTTTGGGTTCCACTGAAGCTTTCTTT.

This CDR3 reads CAISEGTTGSGGETQYF. DNA of the CDR3: TGTGCCATCAGTGAGGGGACTACCGGGAGCGGAGGGGAGACCCAGTACTTC. V and J are TRBV10-3 and TRBJ2-5, with 7 bases fitting TRBD2. The CDR3 sequence is 17 residues long. V lost 2 bases, J lost 5 bases, and 14 bases stayed unmatched. Germline V lookup: CDR1 ENHRY, CDR2 SYGVKD.

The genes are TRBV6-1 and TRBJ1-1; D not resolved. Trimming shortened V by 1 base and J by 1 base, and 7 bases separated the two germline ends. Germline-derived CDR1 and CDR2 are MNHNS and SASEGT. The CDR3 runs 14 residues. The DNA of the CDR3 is TGTGCCAGCAGTGAAGAAGCAGGGAACACTGAAGCTTTCTTT. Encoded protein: CASSEEAGNTEAFF.

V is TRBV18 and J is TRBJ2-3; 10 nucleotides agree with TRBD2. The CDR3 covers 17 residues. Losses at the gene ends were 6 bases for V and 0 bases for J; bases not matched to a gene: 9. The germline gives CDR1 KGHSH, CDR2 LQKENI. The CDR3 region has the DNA TGTGCCAGCTCGGATCCCCTGACTAGCGGGAGCACAGATACGCAGTATTTT. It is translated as CASSDPLTSGSTDTQYF.

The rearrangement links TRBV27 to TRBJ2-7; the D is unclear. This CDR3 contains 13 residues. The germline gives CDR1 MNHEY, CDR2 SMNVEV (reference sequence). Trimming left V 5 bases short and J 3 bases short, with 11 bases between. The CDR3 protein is CASSLSAHYEQYF. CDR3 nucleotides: TGTGCCAGCAGTCTCTCGGCCCACTACGAGCAGTACTTC.

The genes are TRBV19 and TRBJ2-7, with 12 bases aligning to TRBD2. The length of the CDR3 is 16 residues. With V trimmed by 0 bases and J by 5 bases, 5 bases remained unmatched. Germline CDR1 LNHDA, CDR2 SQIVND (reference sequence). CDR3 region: CASSIDSSGRADEQYF. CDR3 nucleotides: TGTGCCAGTAGTATAGATTCTAGCGGGAGGGCCGACGAGCAGTACTTC.

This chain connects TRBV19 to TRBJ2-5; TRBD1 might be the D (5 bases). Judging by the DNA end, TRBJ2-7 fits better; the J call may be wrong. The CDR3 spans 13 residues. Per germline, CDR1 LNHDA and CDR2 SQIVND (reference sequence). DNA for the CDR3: TGTGCCAGTAGTATGGGGCCGGACTACGAGCAGTACTTC. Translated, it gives CASSMGPDYEQYF.

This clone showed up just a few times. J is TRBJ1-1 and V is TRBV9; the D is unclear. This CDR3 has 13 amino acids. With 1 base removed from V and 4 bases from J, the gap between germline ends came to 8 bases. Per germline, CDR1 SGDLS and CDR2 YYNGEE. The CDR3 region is CASSVSWATEAFF. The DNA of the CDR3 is TGTGCCAGCAGCGTATCTTGGGCCACTGAAGCTTTCTTT.

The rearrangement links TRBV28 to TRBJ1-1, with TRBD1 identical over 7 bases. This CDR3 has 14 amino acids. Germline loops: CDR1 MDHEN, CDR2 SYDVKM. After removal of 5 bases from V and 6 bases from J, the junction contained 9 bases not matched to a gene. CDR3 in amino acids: CASSGRTGRPEAFF. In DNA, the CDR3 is TGTGCCAGCAGTGGCCGGACAGGACGGCCTGAAGCTTTCTTT.

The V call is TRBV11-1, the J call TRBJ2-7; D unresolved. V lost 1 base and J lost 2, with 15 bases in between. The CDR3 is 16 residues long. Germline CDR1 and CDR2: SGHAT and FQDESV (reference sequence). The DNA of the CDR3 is TGTGCCAGCAGCTTAGAGGTTCAAGCGCCTCCCTACGAGCAGTACTTC. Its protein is CASSLEVQAPPYEQYF.

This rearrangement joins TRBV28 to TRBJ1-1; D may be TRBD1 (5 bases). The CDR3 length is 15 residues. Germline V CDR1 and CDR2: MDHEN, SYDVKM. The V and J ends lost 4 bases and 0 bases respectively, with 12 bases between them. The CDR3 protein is CASSSFDRLNTEAFF. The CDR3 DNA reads TGTGCCAGCAGTTCTTTTGACAGACTGAACACTGAAGCTTTCTTT.

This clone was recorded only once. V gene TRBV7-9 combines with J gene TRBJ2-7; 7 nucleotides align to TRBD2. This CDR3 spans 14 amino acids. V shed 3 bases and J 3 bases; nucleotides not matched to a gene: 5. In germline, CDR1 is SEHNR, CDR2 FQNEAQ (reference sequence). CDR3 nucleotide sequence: TGTGCCAGCAGCTTCGACGGGAGGAACTACGAGCAGTACTTC. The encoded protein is CASSFDGRNYEQYF.

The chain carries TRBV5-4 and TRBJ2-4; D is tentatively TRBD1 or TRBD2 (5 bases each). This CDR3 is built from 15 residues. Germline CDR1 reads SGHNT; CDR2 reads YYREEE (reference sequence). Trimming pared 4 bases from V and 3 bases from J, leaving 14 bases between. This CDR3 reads CASSLGTQGKNIQYF. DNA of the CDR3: TGTGCCAGCAGCCTCGGGACCCAGGGCAAAAACATTCAGTACTTC. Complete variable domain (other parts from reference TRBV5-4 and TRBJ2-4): ETGVTQSPTHLIKTRGQQVTLRCSSQSGHNTVSWYQQALGQGPQFIFQYYREEENGRGNFPPRFSGLQFPNYSSELNVNALELDDSALYLCASSLGTQGKNIQYFGAGTRLSVL.

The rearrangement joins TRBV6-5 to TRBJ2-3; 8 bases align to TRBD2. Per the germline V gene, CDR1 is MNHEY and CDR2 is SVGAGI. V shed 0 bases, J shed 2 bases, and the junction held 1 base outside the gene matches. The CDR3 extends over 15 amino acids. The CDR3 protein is CASSYSAGVTDTQYF. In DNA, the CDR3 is TGTGCCAGCAGTTACTCAGCGGGAGTCACAGATACGCAGTATTTT.